A single sample gave rise to the 8 T cell receptor beta chains below, sequenced in a study of blood T cell repertoires in COVID-19. Clones were read by immunoSEQ multiplex PCR, and TCRdb kept only the in-frame ones, dropping some. The sample has roughly 390,000 clones; about 85% are singletons. The material sequenced was peripheral blood. Receptors were obtained from a woman under 30 with acute or convalescent COVID-19.

This clone is a singleton in its sample. Other DNA sequences within the sample encode an identical CDR3. This chain uses TRBV11-2 with TRBJ1-4; 9 bases fit TRBD1. V was pared by 1 base and J by 6 bases, with 3 bases of the junction left unmatched. The CDR3 runs 15 residues. Germline CDR1 is SGHAT and CDR2 is FQNNGV. CDR3 protein: CASSLGDRDHEKLFF. The CDR3, as DNA: TGTGCCAGCAGCTTAGGGGACAGGGACCATGAAAAACTGTTTTTT.

The rearrangement joins TRBV12-5 to TRBJ2-5; 7 bases are a match to TRBD1. From germline, CDR1 is LGHNT and CDR2 FRNRAP. This CDR3 spans 14 amino acids. Trimming removed 2 bases from V and 3 bases from J; junction bases left unmatched: 3. The CDR3 spells CASGLPTGEETQYF. The CDR3 DNA sequence: TGTGCTAGTGGTTTGCCTACAGGGGAAGAGACCCAGTACTTC.

V gene TRBV11-2 combines with J gene TRBJ2-5; 14 bases line up with TRBD2. Germline CDR1 and CDR2: SGHAT and FQNNGV. The ends lost 2 bases at V and 0 bases at J; junction bases unmatched: 5. The CDR3 is 18 amino acids. The CDR3 region has the DNA TGTGCCAGCAGCTTAACCCGGGGACTAGCGGGGGACCAAGAGACCCAGTACTTC. Translation: CASSLTRGLAGDQETQYF.

The V gene is TRBV25-1, the J gene TRBJ2-7, with 14 positions matching TRBD2. The V gene's germline CDR1 is MGHDK and CDR2 SYGVNS. Trimming took 5 bases from V and 7 from J; bases not matched to a gene: 7. There are 15 residues in the CDR3. CDR3 region: CASSWTSGGLEEQYF. The DNA for the CDR3 is TGTGCCAGCAGTTGGACTAGCGGGGGGTTGGAGGAGCAGTACTTC.

J is TRBJ1-1 and V is TRBV28; D gene uncertain. From germline, CDR1 is MDHEN and CDR2 SYDVKM. The CDR3 contains 12 residues. V lost 3 bases and J 7 bases, leaving 9 bases between the germline ends. The chain's CDR3 is CASSLEKLEAFF. The CDR3 DNA reads as TGTGCCAGCAGTTTGGAGAAACTTGAAGCTTTCTTT.

The chain uses TRBV7-6 and TRBJ1-6; D remains unclear. Per germline, CDR1 SGHVS and CDR2 FNYEAQ. CDR3 length equals 16 residues. Deletions cut 1 base from V and 0 bases from J, with 7 bases between. The CDR3 protein is CASSLVESSYNSPLHF. CDR3 DNA sequence: TGTGCCAGCAGCTTAGTGGAGAGCTCCTATAATTCACCCCTCCACTTT.

This clone occurred a few times. This chain uses TRBV7-9 with TRBJ1-5; possibly TRBD1 for D (5 bases). Trimming removed 0 bases from V and 6 bases from J, with 9 bases in between. The length of the CDR3 is 14 residues. Germline values: CDR1 SEHNR, CDR2 FQNEAQ (reference sequence). CDR3 region: CASSLASGPQPQHF. In DNA, the CDR3 is TGTGCCAGCAGCTTAGCGTCAGGGCCTCAGCCCCAGCATTTT.

The genes are TRBV9 and TRBJ2-1; TRBD2 matches 8 bases. V was clipped by 6 bases and J by 3 bases; unmatched bases: 11. Germline V gene lookup returns CDR1 SGDLS and CDR2 YYNGEE. The CDR3 runs 16 residues. The CDR3 DNA sequence: TGTGCCAGCACCAGAAAAGAGCGGGAGAGCTACAATGAGCAGTTCTTC. Translated, it gives CASTRKERESYNEQFF. Filled out from reference TRBV9 and TRBJ2-1, the complete variable domain reads DSGVTQTPKHLITATGQRVTLRCSPRSGDLSVYWYQQSLDQGLQFLIQYYNGEERAKGNILERFSAQQFPDLHSELNLSSLELGDSALYFCASTRKERESYNEQFFGPGTRLTVL.